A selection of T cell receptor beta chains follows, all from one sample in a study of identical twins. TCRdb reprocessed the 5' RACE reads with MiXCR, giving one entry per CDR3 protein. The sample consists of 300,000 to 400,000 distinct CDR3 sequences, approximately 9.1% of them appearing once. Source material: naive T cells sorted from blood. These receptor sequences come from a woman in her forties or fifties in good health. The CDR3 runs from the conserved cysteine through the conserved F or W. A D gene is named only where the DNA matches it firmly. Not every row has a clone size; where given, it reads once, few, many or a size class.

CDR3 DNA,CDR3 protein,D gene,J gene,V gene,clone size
TGTGCCAGCAGTTACTCGTCGACACCTACTAGCCAAGAGACCCAGTACTTC,CASSYSSTPTSQETQYF,-,TRBJ2-5,TRBV6-6,-
TGTGCCACCAGCCTAACAGGGAATTTCGGTGAGCAGTTCTTC,CATSLTGNFGEQFF,-,TRBJ2-1,TRBV24-1,few
TGTGCCAGTAGGCGGTCGGACAGGCCACCCTACAATGAGCAGTTCTTC,CASRRSDRPPYNEQFF,TRBD1,TRBJ2-1,TRBV19,few
TGTGCCAGCAGTTTATCAGAGGGACACCGAACCTACGAGCAGTACTTC,CASSLSEGHRTYEQYF,-,TRBJ2-7,TRBV27,few
TGTGCCAGTACCCATGGACAAGCCCACTATGGCTACACCTTC,CASTHGQAHYGYTF,-,TRBJ1-2,TRBV19,-
TGCGCCAGCAGCCAACAGGGCTTCTACGAGCAGTACTTC,CASSQQGFYEQYF,-,TRBJ2-7,TRBV4-1,-
TGTGCCAGCACCCTACATGATCAAGAGACCCAGTACTTC,CASTLHDQETQYF,-,TRBJ2-5,TRBV12-3/TRBV12-4,-
TGTGCCAGCAGCGTAGGCCCCCGGACCTCCCCGGGAGGCTACACCTTC,CASSVGPRTSPGGYTF,-,TRBJ1-2,TRBV9,many
TGTGCCAGCAGCCAGGGACAGCTCAATCAGCCCCAGCATTTT,CASSQGQLNQPQHF,TRBD1,TRBJ1-5,TRBV12-3/TRBV12-4,-
TGCGCCAGCATGCAAACAACAGGGGAATTGATGAACACTGAAGCTTTCTTT,CASMQTTGELMNTEAFF,TRBD1,TRBJ1-1,TRBV4-1,many
TGTGCCAGCAGAGGACTAGCGGGAGGGCCCAACGAGCAGTACTTC,CASRGLAGGPNEQYF,TRBD2,TRBJ2-7,TRBV6-5,few
TGTGCCAGCAGCCTCCAGACCAACCGAAACACCATATATTTT,CASSLQTNRNTIYF,-,TRBJ1-3,TRBV3-1,-
TGCGCCAGCAGGGACCGGCCGGGACTAGCGCGAATTAACACCGGGGAGCTGTTTTTT,CASRDRPGLARINTGELFF,TRBD2,TRBJ2-2,TRBV10-2,-
TGTGCCAGCAGACAACCCGGGACTAGCGTGGGCAATGAGCAGTTCTTC,CASRQPGTSVGNEQFF,TRBD2,TRBJ2-1,TRBV7-9,-
TGTGCCAGCAGCCAAGATCCAGCGGGTCTTGGGACAGATACGCAGTATTTT,CASSQDPAGLGTDTQYF,-,TRBJ2-3,TRBV3-1,-
TGTGCCAGCAGTTACTCGGGACTAGCGGGGCCGAGAGAGCAGTTCTTC,CASSYSGLAGPREQFF,TRBD2,TRBJ2-1,TRBV6-5,many
TGTGCCAGCAGCCCACCCCGGGAGGCCCAGGGGGAGACCCAGTACTTC,CASSPPREAQGETQYF,-,TRBJ2-5,TRBV5-6,few
TGCAGTGCTCAACCACGGGACAGGGCTGGAAACACCATATATTTT,CSAQPRDRAGNTIYF,TRBD1,TRBJ1-3,TRBV20-1,few
TGTGCCAGCAGCTTGGACGCCTCCTACGAGCAGTACTTC,CASSLDASYEQYF,-,TRBJ2-7,TRBV7-9,-
TGTGCCAGCAGTGAATCCCTGGGCCTTACGAACACTGAAGCTTTCTTT,CASSESLGLTNTEAFF,-,TRBJ1-1,TRBV6-1,-
TGCGCCAGCAGCTTGGCCGGGGTCTCCTACAATGAGCAGTTCTTC,CASSLAGVSYNEQFF,-,TRBJ2-1,TRBV5-1,-
TGTGCCAGCAGCTTGGAGTCTGGGGCCAACGTCCTGACTTTC,CASSLESGANVLTF,-,TRBJ2-6,TRBV5-6,few
TGCGCCAGCAGCCCCCCAGCGGGGATCTACGAGCAGTACTTC,CASSPPAGIYEQYF,TRBD2,TRBJ2-7,TRBV4-1,many
TGCGCCAGCAGCTTGGGGGACAGGGAACAGCAGTACTTC,CASSLGDREQQYF,TRBD1,TRBJ2-7,TRBV5-1,-
TGCGCCAGCAGCTTGACAGGCGGGAAGGGCACCGGGGAGCTGTTTTTT,CASSLTGGKGTGELFF,-,TRBJ2-2,TRBV5-1,many
TGTGCCAGTAGTATCTCCGCAGTCTACGAGCAGTACTTC,CASSISAVYEQYF,-,TRBJ2-7,TRBV19,-
TGCGCCAGCAGAATCGGGCTAGCGGGATTGACAGATACGCAGTATTTT,CASRIGLAGLTDTQYF,TRBD2,TRBJ2-3,TRBV5-1,few
TGCAGTGCCCTCTTAGCGGGAGGAGCCTACGAGCAGTACTTC,CSALLAGGAYEQYF,TRBD2,TRBJ2-7,TRBV20-1,many
TGCAGTGCTAGAGTCATCCAGGGGTTGTCCAAAAACATTCAGTACTTC,CSARVIQGLSKNIQYF,-,TRBJ2-4,TRBV20-1,-
TGTGCCAGCAGCGTACTTCAAAGTTCCGGGGAGCTGTTTTTT,CASSVLQSSGELFF,-,TRBJ2-2,TRBV9,-
TGTGCCATCAGTGGAGTGGGACCCACACCTGATACGCAGTATTTT,CAISGVGPTPDTQYF,-,TRBJ2-3,TRBV10-3,few
TGCAGTGCTAGAAGGCTGGGCGCGGATACGCAGTATTTT,CSARRLGADTQYF,-,TRBJ2-3,TRBV20-1,few
TGTGCTGTTAGTTCCCAAGAGACCCAGTACTTC,CAVSSQETQYF,-,TRBJ2-5,TRBV6-6,-
TGTGCCAGCACAACAGGGGTGAATCAGCCCCAGCATTTT,CASTTGVNQPQHF,TRBD1,TRBJ1-5,TRBV12-3/TRBV12-4,-
TGTGCCAGCAGCTGGGGACGTGGGAGGAGCACTGAAGCTTTCTTT,CASSWGRGRSTEAFF,-,TRBJ1-1,TRBV12-3/TRBV12-4,many
TGTGCCATCAGTCCAGGGGGCGCGAGAGAGACCCAGTACTTC,CAISPGGARETQYF,TRBD1,TRBJ2-5,TRBV10-3,few
TGTGCCAGCGACTTTCAGGGACAGAGCTATGGCTACACCTTC,CASDFQGQSYGYTF,TRBD1,TRBJ1-2,TRBV2,-
TGCAGCTTTGTGGGCGTCAGTGAAAAACTGTTTTTT,CSFVGVSEKLFF,-,TRBJ1-4,TRBV29-1,many
TGCAGCGTCGGACAGGGAGTAGACACCGGGGAGCTGTTTTTT,CSVGQGVDTGELFF,TRBD1,TRBJ2-2,TRBV29-1,-
TGTGCCAGCAGCCCTGACAGGGCTGGGGCCAACGTCCTGACTTTC,CASSPDRAGANVLTF,TRBD1,TRBJ2-6,TRBV11-2,-
TGTGCCAGCAGCACTAAGACAGGGCCAGATACGCAGTATTTT,CASSTKTGPDTQYF,TRBD1,TRBJ2-3,TRBV7-8,-
TGTGCCAGCAGCCCGAGCGGGTCCGGGCTTGGCTACACCTTC,CASSPSGSGLGYTF,-,TRBJ1-2,TRBV5-5,-
TGTGCCAGCAGCTTAGGCGGGAGCTGGAATGAGCAGTTCTTC,CASSLGGSWNEQFF,TRBD2,TRBJ2-1,TRBV7-3,-
TGTGCCAGCAGTACTAGAGGCTCCTACAATGAGCAGTTCTTC,CASSTRGSYNEQFF,-,TRBJ2-1,TRBV27,-
TGCAGTGCTAACGGACTAGCAAAAAACATTCAGTACTTC,CSANGLAKNIQYF,TRBD2,TRBJ2-4,TRBV20-1,-
TGTGCCAGCAGCCAACTAGCGGGATTACGCTACGAGCAGTACTTC,CASSQLAGLRYEQYF,TRBD2,TRBJ2-7,TRBV3-1,-
TGTGCCAGCAGCTTCGCCGCGGGTCCCGCAGATACGCAGTATTTT,CASSFAAGPADTQYF,-,TRBJ2-3,TRBV7-2,few
TGTGCCAGCAGTTTTGAGGGGGCAGGTGGCTACACCTTC,CASSFEGAGGYTF,TRBD1,TRBJ1-2,TRBV27,-
TGTGCTAGCAGCTTAGAGGCTGGAGGTGAGCAGTTCTTC,CASSLEAGGEQFF,-,TRBJ2-1,TRBV7-7,few
TGTGCCAGTAGTCGGGACAGGGGAGCTTCACCCCTCCACTTT,CASSRDRGASPLHF,TRBD1,TRBJ1-6,TRBV19,-
TGTGCCAGCAGCCAAGATGATAGCGGGAAAAGCACAGATACGCAGTATTTT,CASSQDDSGKSTDTQYF,TRBD2,TRBJ2-3,TRBV3-1,many
TGCGCCAGCAGCCAGGATGACCGGGCCGATCGGTTCTTC,CASSQDDRADRFF,-,TRBJ2-1,TRBV4-1,few
TGTGCCAGCAGCTTAGTGCAGAGCCCCCAGTTCTTC,CASSLVQSPQFF,-,TRBJ2-1,TRBV7-8,-
TGCGCCAGCAGCTTGGGGACCACCTCTGGAGAGACCCAGTACTTC,CASSLGTTSGETQYF,-,TRBJ2-5,TRBV5-1,few
TGCGCCAGCAGCCAATCCACTAGCGGGAGGGCCCACGAGCAGTACTTC,CASSQSTSGRAHEQYF,TRBD2,TRBJ2-7,TRBV4-1,few